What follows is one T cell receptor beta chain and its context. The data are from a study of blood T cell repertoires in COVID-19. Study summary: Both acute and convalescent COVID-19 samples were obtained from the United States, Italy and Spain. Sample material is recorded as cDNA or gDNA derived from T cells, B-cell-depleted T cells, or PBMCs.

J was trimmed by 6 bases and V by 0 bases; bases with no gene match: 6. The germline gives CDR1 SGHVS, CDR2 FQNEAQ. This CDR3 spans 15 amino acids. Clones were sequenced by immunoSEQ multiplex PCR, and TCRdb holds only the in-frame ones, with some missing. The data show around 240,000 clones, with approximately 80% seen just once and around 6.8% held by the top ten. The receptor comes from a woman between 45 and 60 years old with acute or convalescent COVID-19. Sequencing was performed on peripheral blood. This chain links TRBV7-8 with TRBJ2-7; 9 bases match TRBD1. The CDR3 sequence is CASSLAGQGLGEQYF. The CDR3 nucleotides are TGTGCCAGCAGCTTAGCGGGACAGGGCTTGGGCGAGCAGTACTTC.